This paragraph reports one T cell receptor (beta chain). Antigen: not known. This record comes from a study of regulatory T cells in long-lasting Graves disease. Notes on the study in general: Results may be inaccurate due to the small sample size.

TCR beta libraries were built with iRepertoire HTBI primers and Arm-PCR of CDR3 regions. Each CDR3 protein is one row after TCRdb ran MiXCR on the multiplex PCR reads. The top ten hold roughly 20% of the sample, which has some 370,000 distinct CDR3 sequences, about a fifth seen once. CDR1 SEHNR and CDR2 FQNEAQ come from the germline V gene (reference sequence). The CDR3 totals 16 residues. V lost 5 bases to trimming and J lost 1 base, with 14 bases between them. Time point of the sample: persistent/refractory GD, antithyroid drugs over 5 years with positive TRAb. From PBMCs, RNA was extracted and then used to make the TCR library. Diagnoses of Graves' disease were made by American Thyroid Association guidelines. Roughly 9.3 milliliters of peripheral blood were taken and placed in EDTA tubes.

This receptor was taken from a female donor with Graves disease. This rearrangement joins TRBV7-9 to TRBJ2-2; D is unresolved. Sequences were derived from peripheral blood mononuclear cells (PBMCs), sampled when the disease was refractory, from a patient treated with antithyroid drugs. The CDR3 region is CASSPLGQENTGELFF. Written as DNA, the CDR3 is TGTGCCAGCAGCCCCCTCGGGCAGGAGAACACCGGGGAGCTGTTTTTT.